The 18 T cell receptor beta chains in this list originate from one sample, sequenced in a study of vaccination effects on CD4 cells after COVID-19. No cognate antigen is known for these TCRs. Pools of viral peptides were used by the ViraFEST assay to expand antigen-specific CD4+ T cells ahead of sequencing. With 10 to 11 days of culture completed, CD4+ T cells were isolated. Nucleocapsid antibody tests were negative, and the vaccine recipients had no prior SARS-CoV-2 infection. Sequencing used immunoSEQ multiplex PCR; TCRdb keeps in-frame clones, though not all of them. The data contain approximately 70,000 clones, roughly 79% of them singletons. The source was CD4+ T cells from PBMCs cultured with HCoV-NL63 spike peptides, collected before COVID-19 vaccination. The origin of the receptors is a human donor who received a COVID-19 vaccine.

The chain employs TRBV24-1 and TRBJ2-2; D uncertain. The germline V and J ends were trimmed by 1 base and 0 bases, with 5 bases remaining between them. Germline V gene sequence: CDR1 KGHDR, CDR2 SFDVKD. This CDR3 is 15 amino acids long. CDR3 DNA: TGTGCCACCAGTGATTTCGGCTCGAACACCGGGGAGCTGTTTTTT. Its translation is CATSDFGSNTGELFF.

The chain is built from TRBV19 and TRBJ1-6; tentatively, D is TRBD1 (6 bases). CDR1 is LNHDA and CDR2 is SQIVND in the germline V gene (reference sequence). V lost 3 bases and J 7 bases, leaving 16 bases between the germline ends. The CDR3 sequence is 16 residues long. The CDR3 loop reads CASSMRLQGGNSPLHF. Here the CDR3 DNA reads TGTGCCAGTAGTATGAGGCTACAGGGTGGGAATTCACCCCTCCACTTT.

This clone has only a few counts. V is TRBV24-1 and J is TRBJ2-1, with D perhaps matching TRBD1 (6 bases). The CDR3 consists of 13 residues. Germline lookup yields CDR1 KGHDR and CDR2 SFDVKD. V was trimmed by 4 bases and J by 5 bases, leaving 8 bases between them. The CDR3 is CATSEPGDNEQFF. The CDR3 coding sequence is TGTGCCACCAGTGAGCCAGGGGACAATGAGCAGTTCTTC.

This clone showed up just once. V and J are TRBV7-2 and TRBJ1-5; D is perhaps TRBD1 (6 bases). V was cut by 1 base and J by 3 bases, with 19 bases left in between. The CDR3 contains 18 residues. Germline V CDR1 and CDR2: SGHTA, FQGNSA. The CDR3 is CASSLEGRGLFYNQPQHF. DNA of the CDR3: TGTGCCAGCAGCTTAGAGGGCAGGGGCCTTTTTTACAATCAGCCCCAGCATTTT.

This rearrangement joins TRBV19 to TRBJ1-1; D call uncertain. Between the trimmed V and J ends, which lost 2 bases and 3 bases, there was a span of 10 bases. Germline CDR1 is LNHDA and CDR2 is SQIVND (reference sequence). The CDR3 is made up of 14 amino acids. The CDR3 region is CASSIRVWDTEAFF. The CDR3 nucleotides read TGTGCCAGTAGTATAAGAGTATGGGACACTGAAGCTTTCTTT.

This clone has more than one count but fewer than ten. The chain couples TRBV14 to TRBJ2-2; D is uncertain. Looked up from germline, CDR1 is SGHDN and CDR2 is FVKESK. The CDR3 has 13 amino acids. V lost 4 bases to trimming and J lost 4 bases, with 7 bases between them. As DNA, the CDR3 is TGTGCCAGCAGCCGGCAGGCCACCGGGGAGCTGTTTTTT. It yields the protein CASSRQATGELFF.

This clone was seen a handful of times. This rearrangement joins TRBV4-3 to TRBJ1-4, with D unclear. Germline V gene lookup returns CDR1 LGHNA and CDR2 YSLEER. The CDR3 totals 15 residues. Trimming stripped 2 bases from V and 2 bases from J, with 9 bases between. CDR3 nucleotide sequence: TGCGCCAGCAGCCAACGGGGAGTGACTAATGAAAAACTGTTTTTT. It codes for CASSQRGVTNEKLFF.

The chain carries TRBV5-1 and TRBJ2-2; D unresolved. The CDR3 has 15 amino acids. Per the germline V gene, CDR1 is SGHRS and CDR2 is YFSETQ. Trimming took off 5 bases at V and 2 bases at J, with 13 bases between the two ends. The CDR3 protein is CASRSLTANTGELFF. The CDR3 DNA is TGCGCCAGCAGGTCCCTGACGGCTAACACCGGGGAGCTGTTTTTT. The complete variable domain, with remaining parts taken from reference TRBV5-1 and TRBJ2-2, reads KAGVTQTPRYLIKTRGQQVTLSCSPISGHRSVSWYQQTPGQGLQFLFEYFSETQRNKGNFPGRFSGRQFSNSRSEMNVSTLELGDSALYLCASRSLTANTGELFFGEGSRLTVL.

CDR3 protein: CASSMRRQMNTEAFF. The DNA of the CDR3 is TGTGCCAGTAGTATGAGACGGCAGATGAACACTGAAGCTTTCTTT. The V gene is TRBV19, the J gene TRBJ1-1, with unresolved D. The ends were cut back, 3 bases at V and 0 bases at J, with 11 bases in the middle. The CDR3 is 15 residues long. Germline V gene sequence: CDR1 LNHDA, CDR2 SQIVND (reference sequence).

This chain uses TRBV4-1 with TRBJ1-6, with D uncertain. The CDR3 length is 15 residues. The germline gives CDR1 MGHRA, CDR2 YSYEKL. Deletions cut 1 base from V and 9 bases from J, with 13 bases between. In DNA form, the CDR3 reads TGCGCCAGCAGCCAAGTAATCGGCGAGGTTTCACCCCTCCACTTT. It specifies CASSQVIGEVSPLHF.

As DNA, the CDR3 is TGCGCCAGCAGTCGCACTCAGGGGGAGCCAGATACGCAGTATTTT. Its protein product is CASSRTQGEPDTQYF. The genes are TRBV5-1 and TRBJ2-3; TRBD1 matches at 7 bases. V was clipped by 5 bases and J by 4 bases; unmatched bases: 10. Germline V gene sequence: CDR1 SGHRS, CDR2 YFSETQ. CDR3 length: 15 residues.

This rearrangement joins TRBV19 to TRBJ2-2; 11 positions agree with TRBD1. The CDR3 is made up of 17 amino acids. Germline-derived CDR1 and CDR2 are LNHDA and SQIVND (reference sequence). V gave up 5 bases and J gave up 5 bases; unmatched junction bases: 10. The CDR3 nucleotides read TGTGCCAGTAGTTCGAGGGGGACAGGGGGGAAGACCGGGGAGCTGTTTTTT. This encodes CASSSRGTGGKTGELFF.

The V gene is TRBV2, the J gene TRBJ1-1, with 7 nucleotides matching TRBD1. The CDR3 is 15 amino acids. V shed 6 bases and J 1 base; nucleotides not matched to a gene: 8. CDR1 and CDR2 (germline): SNHLY, FYNNEI. CDR3 residues: CASSLDRVENTEAFF. In nucleotides, the CDR3 is TGTGCCAGCAGCCTAGACAGGGTCGAGAACACTGAAGCTTTCTTT.

V usage is TRBV4-1 and J usage is TRBJ1-5; tentative D call: TRBD1 (5 bases). Germline loops: CDR1 MGHRA, CDR2 YSYEKL. There are 15 residues in the CDR3. V was trimmed by 2 bases and J by 5 bases, leaving 13 bases between them. CDR3: CASSQLQVTDQPQHF. DNA for the CDR3: TGCGCCAGCAGCCAACTACAGGTAACAGATCAGCCCCAGCATTTT.

In its sample, this clone was seen a few times. The chain has TRBV6-1 and TRBJ1-2; D remains unclear. V was clipped by 2 bases and J by 4 bases, with 11 bases between them. The V gene's germline CDR1 is MNHNS and CDR2 SASEGT. This CDR3 is 14 amino acids long. As DNA, the CDR3 is TGTGCCAGCAGTGAATCCCGGGGTAGCTATGGCTACACCTTC. Protein: CASSESRGSYGYTF.

The chain employs TRBV6-1 and TRBJ2-7; D possibly uses TRBD1 or TRBD2 (5 bases each). The CDR3 runs 14 residues. V lost 2 bases and J lost 2, with 10 bases in between. Germline assignment: CDR1 MNHNS and CDR2 SASEGT. In DNA form, the CDR3 reads TGTGCCAGCAGTGAACGGGGCCCAGCCTACGAGCAGTACGTC. It is translated as CASSERGPAYEQYV.

This clone was seen only once. The chain is built from TRBV5-5 and TRBJ1-2; D is uncertain. Between the trimmed V and J ends, which lost 0 bases and 2 bases, there was a span of 8 bases. Per germline, CDR1 SGHKS and CDR2 YYEKEE (reference sequence). This CDR3 is built from 14 residues. CDR3 sequence (DNA): TGTGCCAGCAGCTTGGCCCTGCAAAACTATGGCTACACCTTC. Protein sequence: CASSLALQNYGYTF.

J is TRBJ1-2 and V is TRBV28; no reliable D call. Looked up from germline, CDR1 is MDHEN and CDR2 is SYDVKM. Trimming removed 0 bases at V and 8 bases at J, with 4 bases between. This CDR3 has 11 residues. In DNA, the CDR3 is TGTGCCAGCAGTTTATGGACGGGCTACACCTTC. Protein product: CASSLWTGYTF.